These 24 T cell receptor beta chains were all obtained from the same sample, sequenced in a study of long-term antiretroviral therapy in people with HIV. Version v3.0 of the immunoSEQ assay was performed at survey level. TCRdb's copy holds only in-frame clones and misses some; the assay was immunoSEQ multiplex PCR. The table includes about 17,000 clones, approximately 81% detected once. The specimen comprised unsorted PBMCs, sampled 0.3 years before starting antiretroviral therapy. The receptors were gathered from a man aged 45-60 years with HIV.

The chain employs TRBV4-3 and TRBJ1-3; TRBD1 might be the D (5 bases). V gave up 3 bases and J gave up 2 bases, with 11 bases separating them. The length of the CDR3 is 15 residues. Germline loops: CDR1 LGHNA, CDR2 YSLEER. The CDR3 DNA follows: TGCGCCAGCAGCCATCTAGAAGGGGCTGGAAACACCATATATTTT. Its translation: CASSHLEGAGNTIYF.

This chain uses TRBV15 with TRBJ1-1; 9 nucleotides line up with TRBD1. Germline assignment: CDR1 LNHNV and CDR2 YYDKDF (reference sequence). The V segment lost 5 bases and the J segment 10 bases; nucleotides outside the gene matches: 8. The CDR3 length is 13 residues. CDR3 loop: CATSFPGTGTAFF. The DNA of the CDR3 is TGTGCCACCAGCTTTCCCGGGACAGGGACAGCTTTCTTT.

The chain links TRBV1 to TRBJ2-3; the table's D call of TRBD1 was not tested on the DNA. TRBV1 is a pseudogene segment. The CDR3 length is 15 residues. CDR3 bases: TGCACCAGCAGCCAGAGGGGACAGGGGGCAGATACGCAGTATTTT. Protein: CTSSQRGQGADTQYF.

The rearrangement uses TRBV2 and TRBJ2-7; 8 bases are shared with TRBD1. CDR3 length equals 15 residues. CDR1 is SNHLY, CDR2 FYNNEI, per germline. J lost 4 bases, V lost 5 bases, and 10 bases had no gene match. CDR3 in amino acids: CASSPQRDRLYEQYF. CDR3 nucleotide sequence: TGTGCCAGCAGTCCTCAACGGGACAGGCTTTACGAGCAGTACTTC.

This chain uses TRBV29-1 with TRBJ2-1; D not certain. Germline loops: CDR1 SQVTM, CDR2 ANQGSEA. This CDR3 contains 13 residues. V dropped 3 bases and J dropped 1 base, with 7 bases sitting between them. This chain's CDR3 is CSVEAYSYNEQFF. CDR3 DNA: TGCAGCGTTGAGGCTTATTCCTACAATGAGCAGTTCTTC.

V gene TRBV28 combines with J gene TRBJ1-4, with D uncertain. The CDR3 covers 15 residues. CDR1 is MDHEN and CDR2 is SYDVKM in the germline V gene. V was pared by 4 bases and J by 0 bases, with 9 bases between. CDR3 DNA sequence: TGTGCCAGCAGTTCACAAGGTGCAACTAATGAAAAACTGTTTTTT. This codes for CASSSQGATNEKLFF.

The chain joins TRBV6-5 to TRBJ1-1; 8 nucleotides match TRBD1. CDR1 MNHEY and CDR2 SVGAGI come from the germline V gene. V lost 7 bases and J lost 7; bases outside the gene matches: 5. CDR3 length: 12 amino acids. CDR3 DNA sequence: TGTGCCAGCAAGGACAGGGTCAGTGAAGCTTTCTTT. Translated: CASKDRVSEAFF.

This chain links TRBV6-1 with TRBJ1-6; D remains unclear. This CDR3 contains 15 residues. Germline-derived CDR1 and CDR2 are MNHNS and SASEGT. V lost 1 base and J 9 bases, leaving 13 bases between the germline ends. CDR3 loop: CASSEGRGIGSPLHF. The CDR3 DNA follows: TGTGCCAGCAGTGAAGGCAGAGGCATCGGTTCACCCCTCCACTTT.

The CDR3 coding sequence is TGTGCCAGCAGGACAGGGTCGATAGATCCCTACAATGAGCAGTTCTTC. It translates to CASRTGSIDPYNEQFF. The chain carries TRBV5-5 and TRBJ2-1; 7 bases align to TRBD1. Germline-derived CDR1 and CDR2 are SGHKS and YYEKEE (reference sequence). The trim removed 5 bases at V and 2 bases at J, leaving 10 bases unmatched. This CDR3 is built from 16 residues.

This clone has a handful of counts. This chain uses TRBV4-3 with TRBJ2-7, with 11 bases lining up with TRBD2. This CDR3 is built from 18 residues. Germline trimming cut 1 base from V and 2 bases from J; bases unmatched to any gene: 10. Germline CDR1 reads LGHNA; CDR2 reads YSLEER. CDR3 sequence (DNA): TGCGCCAGCAGCCAAGGAATTCTCGCTAGCGGGAGGACCTACGAGCAGTACTTC. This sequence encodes CASSQGILASGRTYEQYF.

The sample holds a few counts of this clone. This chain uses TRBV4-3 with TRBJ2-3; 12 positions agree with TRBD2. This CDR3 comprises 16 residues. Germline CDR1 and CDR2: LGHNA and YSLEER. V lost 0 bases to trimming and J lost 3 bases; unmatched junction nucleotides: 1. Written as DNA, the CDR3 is TGCGCCAGCAGCCAAGAACTAGCGGGAGGAACAGATACGCAGTATTTT. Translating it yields CASSQELAGGTDTQYF.

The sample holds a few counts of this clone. The CDR3 DNA reads as TGTGCCAGCAGTGAGCGGGTAGGGGAGTACACTGAAGCTTTCTTT. It translates to CASSERVGEYTEAFF. This chain joins TRBV6-4 and TRBJ1-1; D is perhaps TRBD1 (5 bases). CDR3 size: 15 residues. V was pared by 3 bases and J by 3 bases, with 14 bases between. The germline CDR1 and CDR2 sequences are MRHNA and SNTAGT.

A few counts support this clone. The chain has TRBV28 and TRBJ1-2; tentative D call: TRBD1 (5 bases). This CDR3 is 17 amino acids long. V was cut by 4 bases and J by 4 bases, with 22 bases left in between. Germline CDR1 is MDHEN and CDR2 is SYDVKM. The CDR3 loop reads CASSSYYGRGAGYGYTF. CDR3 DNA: TGTGCCAGCAGTTCGTACTATGGGAGGGGCGCCGGCTATGGCTACACCTTC.

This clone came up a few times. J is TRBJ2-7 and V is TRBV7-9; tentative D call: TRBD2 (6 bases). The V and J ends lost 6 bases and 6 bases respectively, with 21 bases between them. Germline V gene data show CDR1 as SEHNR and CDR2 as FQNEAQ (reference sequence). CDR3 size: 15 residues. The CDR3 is CASSLPGLFLREQYF. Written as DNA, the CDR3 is TGTGCCAGCAGTCTCCCGGGACTCTTCCTCCGCGAGCAGTACTTC.

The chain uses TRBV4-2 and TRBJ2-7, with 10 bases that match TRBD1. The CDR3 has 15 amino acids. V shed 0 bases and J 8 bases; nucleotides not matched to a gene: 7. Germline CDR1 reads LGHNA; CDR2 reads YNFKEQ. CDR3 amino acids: CASSQEGQGIGKQYF. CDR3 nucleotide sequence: TGTGCCAGCAGCCAAGAGGGACAGGGGATTGGGAAGCAGTACTTC.

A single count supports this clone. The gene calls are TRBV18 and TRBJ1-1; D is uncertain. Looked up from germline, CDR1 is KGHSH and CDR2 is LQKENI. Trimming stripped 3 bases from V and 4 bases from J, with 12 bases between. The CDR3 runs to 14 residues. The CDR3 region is CASSPTGSGTEAFF. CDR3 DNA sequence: TGTGCCAGCTCACCCACGGGATCGGGCACTGAAGCTTTCTTT.

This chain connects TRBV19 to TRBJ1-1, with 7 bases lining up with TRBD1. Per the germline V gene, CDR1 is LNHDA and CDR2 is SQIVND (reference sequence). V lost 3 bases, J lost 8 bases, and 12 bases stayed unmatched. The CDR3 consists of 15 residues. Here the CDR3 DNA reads TGTGCCAGTAGTATGCGGCACAGGGGCCCCAAGGAAGCTTTCTTT. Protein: CASSMRHRGPKEAFF.

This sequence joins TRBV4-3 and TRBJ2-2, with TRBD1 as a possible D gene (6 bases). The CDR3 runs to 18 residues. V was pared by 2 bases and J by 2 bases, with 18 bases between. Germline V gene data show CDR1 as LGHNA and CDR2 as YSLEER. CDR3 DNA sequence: TGCGCCAGCAGCCAATCGCTCCGGAGGACAGATAACACCGGGGAGCTGTTTTTT. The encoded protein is CASSQSLRRTDNTGELFF.

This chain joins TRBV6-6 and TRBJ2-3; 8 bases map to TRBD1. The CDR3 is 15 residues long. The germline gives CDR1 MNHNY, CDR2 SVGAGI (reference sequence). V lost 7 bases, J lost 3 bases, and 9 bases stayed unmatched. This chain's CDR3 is CASNRWTGSTDTQYF. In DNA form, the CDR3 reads TGTGCCAGCAATCGATGGACAGGGTCAACAGATACGCAGTATTTT.

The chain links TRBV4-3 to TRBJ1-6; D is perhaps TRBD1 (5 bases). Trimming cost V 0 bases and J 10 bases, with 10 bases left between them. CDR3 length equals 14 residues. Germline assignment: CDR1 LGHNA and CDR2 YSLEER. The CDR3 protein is CASSQDPGRSPLHF. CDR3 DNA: TGCGCCAGCAGCCAAGACCCAGGGCGATCACCCCTCCACTTT.

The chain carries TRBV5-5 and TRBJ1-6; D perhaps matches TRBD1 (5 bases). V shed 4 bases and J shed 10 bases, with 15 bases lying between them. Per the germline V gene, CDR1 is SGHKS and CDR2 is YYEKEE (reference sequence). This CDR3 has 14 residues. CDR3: CASSPLGGISPLHF. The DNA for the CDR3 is TGTGCCAGCAGCCCCCTCGGGGGGATCTCACCCCTCCACTTT.

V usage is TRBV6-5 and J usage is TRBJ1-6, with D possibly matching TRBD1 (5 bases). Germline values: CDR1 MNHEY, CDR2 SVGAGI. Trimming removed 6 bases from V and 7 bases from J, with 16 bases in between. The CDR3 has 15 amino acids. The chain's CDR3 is CASRLLAGENSPLHF. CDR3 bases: TGTGCCAGCAGGCTCCTCGCGGGGGAAAATTCACCCCTCCACTTT.

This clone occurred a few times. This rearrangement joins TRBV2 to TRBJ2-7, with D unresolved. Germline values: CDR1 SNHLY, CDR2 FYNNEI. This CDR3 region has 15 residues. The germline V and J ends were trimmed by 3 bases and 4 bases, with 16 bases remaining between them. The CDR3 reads CASSETPLNNYEQYF. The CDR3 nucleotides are TGTGCCAGCAGTGAGACACCTCTTAACAATTACGAGCAGTACTTC.

The CDR3 coding sequence is TGTGCCAGTAGTATAAGTTCACATGTGGTGTCCGGGGAGCTGTTTTTT. Translated, it gives CASSISSHVVSGELFF. The chain combines TRBV19 with TRBJ2-2; unclear D gene. The germline gives CDR1 LNHDA, CDR2 SQIVND (reference sequence). V lost 2 bases to trimming and J lost 6 bases, with 16 bases between them. The length of the CDR3 is 16 residues.